This TCR beta chain was identified in a study of T cell responses to AZD1222 COVID-19 vaccine. The CDR3 consists of 15 residues. V shed 8 bases and J 9 bases; nucleotides not matched to a gene: 13. Germline V gene sequence: CDR1 MDHEN, CDR2 SYDVKM. Study-level findings and limits: Repertoires were obtained solely post-peak T cell response. Nearly half of spike-specific TCRs reportedly target unmutated variant regions.

A word on this clone: Its antigen is unknown.

Sequencing was performed with immunoSEQ multiplex PCR; in TCRdb, only in-frame clones are kept and a portion is missing. The sample has roughly 120,000 clones, about 90% seen once. The J gene is TRBJ1-6, the V gene TRBV28, with 7 bases lining up with TRBD1. Here the sequenced sample was peripheral blood, taken on day 0 of MenACWY control vaccination. The origin of this receptor is an adult in good health. The DNA for the CDR3 is TGTGCCAGCCTTCCCGCTACAGGGGTGTCTTCACCCCTCCACTTT. This codes for CASLPATGVSSPLHF.